This T cell receptor beta chain is from a study of control samples from healthy donors and cancer patients. The CDR3 is 13 amino acids. The germline V and J ends were trimmed by 3 bases and 0 bases, with 4 bases remaining between them. CDR1 KGHSH and CDR2 LQKENI come from the germline V gene. Clones were sequenced by immunoSEQ multiplex PCR, and TCRdb holds only the in-frame ones, with some missing. The sample has fewer than 65,000 clones, about 80% seen once; the top ten hold over 9%. On this clone: This same CDR3 is encoded by further DNA sequences in the sample.

The origin of this receptor is a man in his 70s in good health. Sequenced material: blood. The chain uses TRBV18 and TRBJ2-3; D gene ambiguous. CDR3 nucleotides: TGTGCCAGCTCACCCCCCAGCACAGATACGCAGTATTTT. Protein: CASSPPSTDTQYF.